This T cell receptor (beta chain) was sequenced during a study of tumour-infiltrating T cells in Burkitt lymphoma. Study at large: This cohort included all epidemiological subtypes of Burkitt lymphoma. Productive clonality predicted overall and progression-free survival.

With regard to this clone: No antigen is known for it. At one end the junction does not follow the germline gene, possibly because of a read error.

TCRdb's copy holds only in-frame clones and misses some; the assay was immunoSEQ multiplex PCR. The data hold around 2,500 clones, with about 24% observed a single time. Study-wide findings and caveats: Public clonotypes, several, appeared across numerous Burkitt lymphoma patients.

The sequence came from a human donor with relapsed Burkitt lymphoma. Some clones in this sample may be carry-over from other donors' samples. The sample consisted of tumor tissue from a relapse.

The CDR3 here is CTSSVSRAGETQYF. The CDR3 coding sequence is TGTACCAGCAGCGTATCAAGGGCCGGGGAGACCCAGTACTTC. The chain is built from TRBV9 and TRBJ2-5; D not resolved. Germline lookup yields CDR1 SGDLS and CDR2 YYNGEE. CDR3 length: 14 residues.